The 25 T cell receptor beta chains below come from one sample, sequenced in a study of blood T cell repertoires in COVID-19. Clones were read by immunoSEQ multiplex PCR, and TCRdb kept only the in-frame ones, dropping some. The data hold about 400,000 clones, with 89% observed a single time. Source material: PBMCs or T cells enriched from blood (not recorded which). The receptors were sampled from a woman aged 25 to 39 who had recovered from COVID-19.

The chain links TRBV3-1 (or the pseudogene TRBV3-2) to TRBJ1-1, with TRBD1 as a possible D gene (5 bases). CDR1 is LGHDT, CDR2 YNNKEL, per germline (reference sequence). V was cut by 4 bases and J by 6 bases, with 15 bases left in between. The CDR3 runs 14 residues. The CDR3 sequence: CASSPGGVFSEAFF. The DNA for the CDR3 is TGTGCCAGCAGCCCGGGGGGGGTTTTCTCTGAAGCTTTCTTT.

This sequence joins TRBV6-5 and TRBJ1-5; the D is unclear. There are 13 residues in the CDR3. V lost 4 bases, J lost 2 bases, and 6 bases lay in between. Germline CDR1 and CDR2: MNHEY and SVGAGI. Here the CDR3 reads CASSSKGNQPQHF. CDR3 sequence (DNA): TGTGCCAGCAGTTCTAAAGGCAATCAGCCCCAGCATTTT.

The chain links TRBV24-1 to TRBJ2-3, with 8 bases that match TRBD1. Germline CDR1 reads KGHDR; CDR2 reads SFDVKD. This CDR3 contains 17 residues. J was trimmed by 2 bases and V by 3 bases; bases with no gene match: 9. CDR3 residues: CATSDPPGQVFTDTQYF. The CDR3 DNA is TGTGCCACCAGTGATCCCCCGGGACAGGTTTTCACAGATACGCAGTATTTT.

The chain recombines TRBV6-5 with TRBJ2-2, with a tentative D call TRBD1 (6 bases). The length of the CDR3 is 15 residues. Trimming removed 4 bases at V and 10 bases at J, with 19 bases between. Per germline, CDR1 MNHEY and CDR2 SVGAGI. The CDR3 nucleotides read TGTGCCAGCAGTTGGGGCCTTTCCTACAGGGAGGAGCTGTTTTTT. This codes for CASSWGLSYREELFF.

The chain combines TRBV30 with TRBJ1-1; D unresolved. CDR3 size: 18 residues. Germline CDR1 is GTSNPN and CDR2 is SVGIG (reference sequence). Deletions cut 1 base from V and 12 bases from J, with 33 bases between. In DNA form, the CDR3 reads TGTGCCTGGAGTGGTGCCGGTAGGTCGGCCCTTCTTACGGGTGCACCTTTCTTT. Translated: CAWSGAGRSALLTGAPFF.

At least ten counts were recorded for this clone. The J gene is TRBJ2-6, the V gene TRBV5-1; TRBD1 might be the D (5 bases). Trimming shortened V by 4 bases and J by 1 base, and 9 bases separated the two germline ends. Germline loops: CDR1 SGHRS, CDR2 YFSETQ. The CDR3 has 15 amino acids. The CDR3 DNA is TGCGCCAGCAGCCAACAGGCATCTGGGGCCAACGTCCTGACTTTC. It translates to CASSQQASGANVLTF. Looking up the rest from reference TRBV5-1 and TRBJ2-6 gives the full variable domain: KAGVTQTPRYLIKTRGQQVTLSCSPISGHRSVSWYQQTPGQGLQFLFEYFSETQRNKGNFPGRFSGRQFSNSRSEMNVSTLELGDSALYLCASSQQASGANVLTFGAGSRLTVL.

V usage is TRBV28 and J usage is TRBJ2-7; TRBD1 matches 7 bases. J was trimmed by 3 bases and V by 6 bases; bases with no gene match: 8. This CDR3 contains 14 residues. Germline CDR1 reads MDHEN; CDR2 reads SYDVKM. The CDR3 region has the DNA TGTGCCAGCAGCGATTGGGACAGACGCTACGAGCAGTACTTC. This codes for CASSDWDRRYEQYF. The entire variable domain, with the rest obtained from reference TRBV28 and TRBJ2-7, is as follows: DVKVTQSSRYLVKRTGEKVFLECVQDMDHENMFWYRQDPGLGLRLIYFSYDVKMKEKGDIPEGYSVSREKKERFSLILESASTNQTSMYLCASSDWDRRYEQYFGPGTRLTVT.

The chain links TRBV23-1 to TRBJ2-1; 9 nucleotides align to TRBD2. TRBV23-1 is an open reading frame whose function is uncertain. The junction had 23 bases not matched to a gene; V was cut back by 3 bases and J by 14 bases. CDR3 length equals 18 residues. The DNA for the CDR3 is TGCGCCAGCAGTCATCCCGCATTTGCGGGCGGCGGGAGGGCCGGAAAGTTCTTC. Translated: CASSHPAFAGGGRAGKFF.

V is TRBV7-9 and J is TRBJ1-5; possible D gene TRBD1, 6 bases. Trimming left V 0 bases short and J 0 bases short, with 18 bases between. This CDR3 is built from 19 residues. CDR1 and CDR2 (germline): SEHNR, FQNEAQ (reference sequence). This CDR3 is CASSLATGSSYYSNQPQHF. Written as DNA, the CDR3 is TGTGCCAGCAGCTTAGCGACAGGATCGTCGTATTATAGCAATCAGCCCCAGCATTTT. The full variable domain, rest sourced from reference TRBV7-9 and TRBJ1-5, is DTGVSQNPRHKITKRGQNVTFRCDPISEHNRLYWYRQTLGQGPEFLTYFQNEAQLEKSRLLSDRFSAERPKGSFSTLEIQRTEQGDSAMYLCASSLATGSSYYSNQPQHFGDGTRLSIL.

Only one count was recorded for this clone. The J gene is TRBJ2-1, the V gene TRBV24-1, with D perhaps TRBD2 (5 bases). Trimming took 3 bases from V and 6 from J, leaving 11 bases between them. The CDR3 is made up of 14 amino acids. The germline V gene encodes CDR1 KGHDR and CDR2 SFDVKD. DNA of the CDR3: TGTGCCACCAGTGATCCCCGGGGTTCCAATGAGCAGTTCTTC. Amino acids: CATSDPRGSNEQFF.

The chain is built from TRBV7-3 and TRBJ2-5, with D possibly matching TRBD2 (5 bases). Trimming shortened V by 2 bases and J by 3 bases, and 13 bases separated the two germline ends. Germline CDR1 reads SGHTA; CDR2 reads FQGTGA. The CDR3 runs to 15 residues. In DNA, the CDR3 is TGTGCCAGCAGCTTAGGCCCGGGGTCAGAAGAGACCCAGTACTTC. Residues: CASSLGPGSEETQYF.

The chain couples TRBV24-1 to TRBJ2-1, with D possibly matching TRBD1 (6 bases). The CDR3 runs 16 residues. Trimming shortened V by 1 base and J by 10 bases, and 19 bases separated the two germline ends. CDR1 is KGHDR, CDR2 SFDVKD, per germline. The CDR3, as DNA: TGTGCCACCAGTGATTTAAAATACAGGGCGACCGGCGAGCAGTTCTTC. Protein product: CATSDLKYRATGEQFF.

CDR3 in DNA: TGCGCCAGCAGCTTGACAGGGGGCTTCGGAAACACCATATATTTT. Its translation is CASSLTGGFGNTIYF. The chain employs TRBV5-1 and TRBJ1-3; TRBD1 matches 9 bases. J lost 4 bases, V lost 1 base, and 3 bases had no gene match. This CDR3 contains 15 residues. In germline, CDR1 is SGHRS, CDR2 YFSETQ.

This chain joins TRBV12-3 or TRBV12-4 and TRBJ1-1; maybe TRBD1 (5 bases). The CDR3 is 12 amino acids. With 1 base removed from V and 8 bases from J, the gap between germline ends came to 8 bases. The CDR3 nucleotides are TGTGCCAGCAGTTTAGGTGGGGGGGAAGCTTTCTTT. This encodes CASSLGGGEAFF.

This chain uses TRBV28 with TRBJ2-3; 8 positions match TRBD2. Looked up from germline, CDR1 is MDHEN and CDR2 is SYDVKM. CDR3 length equals 16 residues. The J segment lost 2 bases and the V segment lost 5 bases, leaving 9 bases of the junction unmatched. The CDR3 spells CASSEPLAEVTDTQYF. The CDR3 DNA is TGTGCCAGCAGTGAACCACTAGCGGAAGTCACAGATACGCAGTATTTT.

This clone appeared once. The CDR3 DNA reads TGTGCCAGCAGCGTCCTAGGGCTAGCGGACAACAATGAGCAGTTCTTC. Translated: CASSVLGLADNNEQFF. The rearrangement uses TRBV11-2 and TRBJ2-1, with 7 bases lining up with TRBD2. Trimming took 5 bases from V and 5 from J; bases not matched to a gene: 12. Germline V CDR1 and CDR2: SGHAT, FQNNGV. The CDR3 runs 16 residues.

The V and J genes are TRBV2 and TRBJ1-4; D might be TRBD1 (5 bases). Germline V CDR1 and CDR2: SNHLY, FYNNEI. The CDR3 covers 13 residues. The V and J ends lost 7 bases and 8 bases respectively, with 14 bases between them. CDR3 region: CASTDISSEKLFF. The CDR3 DNA follows: TGTGCCAGCACGGACATATCGTCCGAAAAACTGTTTTTT.

The chain is built from TRBV6-5 and TRBJ1-1, with 7 bases that match TRBD1. The CDR3 is made up of 13 amino acids. Losses at the gene ends were 4 bases for V and 1 base for J; bases not matched to a gene: 0. CDR1 is MNHEY and CDR2 is SVGAGI in the germline V gene. As DNA, the CDR3 is TGTGCCAGCAGTTGGACAGGGAACACTGAAGCTTTCTTT. It translates to CASSWTGNTEAFF.

The chain is built from TRBV4-1 and TRBJ2-7, with a possible D match to TRBD2 (6 bases). There are 15 residues in the CDR3. Trimming cost V 4 bases and J 6 bases, with 19 bases left between them. Germline assignment: CDR1 MGHRA and CDR2 YSYEKL. The CDR3 loop is CASSRAGTLTIEQYF. As DNA, the CDR3 is TGCGCCAGCAGCCGCGCCGGGACTCTAACGATCGAGCAGTACTTC.

The chain recombines TRBV7-2 with TRBJ1-2; 7 positions match TRBD1. The CDR3 spans 13 residues. Looked up from germline, CDR1 is SGHTA and CDR2 is FQGNSA. The J segment lost 8 bases and the V segment lost 6 bases, leaving 9 bases of the junction unmatched. CDR3 protein: CASRGTGDWGYTF. The CDR3 DNA reads TGTGCCAGCAGAGGTACAGGGGATTGGGGCTACACCTTC.

The chain employs TRBV3-1 (or the pseudogene TRBV3-2) and TRBJ1-2; D might be TRBD1 (6 bases). V lost 4 bases to trimming and J lost 0 bases, with 12 bases between them. The CDR3 runs 15 residues. Germline CDR1 reads LGHDT; CDR2 reads YNNKEL (reference sequence). The DNA of the CDR3 is TGTGCCAGCAGCCTTTCTCAGGGGACTAACTATGGCTACACCTTC. Translated, it gives CASSLSQGTNYGYTF.

This clone was seen only once. The genes are TRBV7-3 and TRBJ1-3; D is uncertain. V was clipped by 6 bases and J by 0 bases, with 12 bases between them. The length of the CDR3 is 15 residues. Germline V gene data show CDR1 as SGHTA and CDR2 as FQGTGA. CDR3 sequence reads: CASSLTGASGNTIYF. CDR3 nucleotide sequence: TGTGCCAGCAGTCTAACGGGTGCCTCTGGAAACACCATATATTTT.

The CDR3 sequence is CASSPLQGPEKLFF. The CDR3 coding sequence is TGTGCCAGCTCACCACTACAGGGACCCGAAAAACTGTTTTTT. The chain has TRBV18 and TRBJ1-4; possible D gene TRBD1, 6 bases. There are 14 residues in the CDR3. V dropped 1 base and J dropped 8 bases, with 11 bases sitting between them. Germline CDR1 is KGHSH and CDR2 is LQKENI.

The V gene is TRBV10-3, the J gene TRBJ2-4; the match to TRBD1 covers 8 bases. The CDR3 loop spans 16 amino acids. After removal of 0 bases from V and 4 bases from J, the junction contained 5 bases not matched to a gene. Germline CDR1 and CDR2: ENHRY and SYGVKD. In DNA form, the CDR3 reads TGTGCCATCAGTGAGTCGCCGACAGGGGCGAAAAACATTCAGTACTTC. Translating gives CAISESPTGAKNIQYF.

The chain uses TRBV19 and TRBJ1-5; D uncertain. V was trimmed by 3 bases and J by 5 bases, leaving 8 bases between them. This CDR3 spans 13 amino acids. CDR1 LNHDA and CDR2 SQIVND come from the germline V gene (reference sequence). CDR3 protein: CASSIDTDQPQHF. The CDR3 nucleotides read TGTGCCAGTAGTATTGACACAGATCAGCCCCAGCATTTT.